The 20 T cell receptor beta chains below all came from one sample that was sequenced in a study of OX40 agonist ivuxolimab in advanced cancers. The method behind the library was the immunoSEQ multiplex PCR assay. TCRdb re-hosts the immuneACCESS table, in-frame sequences only. Its copies lack some clones; in the studies checked, an unresolved V gene accounts for under half of them, and the cause for the rest is not known. The sample includes tens of thousands of clones, with 70% to 90% observed a single time. Around 0.5% of the sample is held by the ten biggest clonotypes. The sample here was CD4+ or CD8+ T cells sorted from blood, taken in a trial of the OX40 agonist ivuxolimab. The receptors originated from an adult with an advanced solid tumor such as melanoma, head and neck, liver or kidney cancer.

This chain links TRBV4-2 with TRBJ1-1; D remains ambiguous. Germline V gene lookup returns CDR1 LGHNA and CDR2 YNFKEQ. Trimming removed 0 bases at V and 3 bases at J, with 11 bases between. The CDR3 has 15 amino acids. CDR3 in DNA: TGTGCCAGCAGCCAAGAACGGAATTCATACACTGAAGCTTTCTTT. It translates to CASSQERNSYTEAFF.

The chain carries TRBV7-2 and TRBJ1-1; a weak D match, TRBD1 (6 bases). V was pared by 2 bases and J by 0 bases, with 19 bases between. Germline-derived CDR1 and CDR2 are SGHTA and FQGNSA. The CDR3 runs to 18 residues. This CDR3 reads CASSLRGQSHTLNTEAFF. In DNA form, the CDR3 reads TGTGCCAGCAGCTTACGGGGGCAGAGCCATACACTGAACACTGAAGCTTTCTTT.

The chain carries TRBV2 and TRBJ1-1; D unresolved. Germline-derived CDR1 and CDR2 are SNHLY and FYNNEI. Trimming pared 7 bases from V and 5 bases from J, leaving 17 bases between. The CDR3 has 14 amino acids. Here the CDR3 reads CASTRTSQTTEAFF. For the CDR3, the DNA is TGTGCCAGCACCCGAACCTCACAGACAACTGAAGCTTTCTTT. Full variable domain (remainder filled in from reference TRBV2 and TRBJ1-1): EPEVTQTPSHQVTQMGQEVILRCVPISNHLYFYWYRQILGQKVEFLVSFYNNEISEKSEIFDDQFSVERPDGSNFTLKIRSTKLEDSAMYFCASTRTSQTTEAFFGQGTRLTVV.

V is TRBV18 and J is TRBJ2-7, with D uncertain. CDR3 length: 15 residues. Germline V gene lookup returns CDR1 KGHSH and CDR2 LQKENI. V dropped 6 bases and J dropped 0 bases, with 15 bases sitting between them. CDR3 protein: CASSPPNPGSYEQYF. CDR3 bases: TGTGCCAGCTCTCCGCCGAATCCCGGCTCCTACGAGCAGTACTTC.

V and J are TRBV9 and TRBJ2-3; D may be TRBD2 (6 bases). Germline CDR1 and CDR2: SGDLS and YYNGEE. The CDR3 runs 15 residues. Trimming left V 2 bases short and J 0 bases short, with 10 bases between. The CDR3: CASSVMGTSTDTQYF. The CDR3 coding sequence is TGTGCCAGCAGCGTGATGGGGACTAGCACAGATACGCAGTATTTT.

The chain links TRBV29-1 to TRBJ1-2; D uncertain. CDR3 length equals 11 residues. V lost 4 bases to trimming and J lost 6 bases, with 9 bases between them. The germline CDR1 and CDR2 sequences are SQVTM and ANQGSEA. This CDR3 is CSVAGSDGYTF. The CDR3 nucleotides are TGCAGCGTTGCGGGGTCGGATGGCTACACCTTC.

The chain recombines TRBV6-1 with TRBJ1-3, with no clear D. Trimming removed 4 bases at V and 8 bases at J, with 9 bases between. Germline V gene data show CDR1 as MNHNS and CDR2 as SASEGT. The CDR3 loop spans 12 amino acids. The CDR3 is CASSAGEYTIYF. The CDR3 DNA sequence: TGTGCCAGCAGTGCAGGCGAATACACCATATATTTT.

This chain joins TRBV21-1 and TRBJ1-4. TRBV21-1 constitutes a pseudogene. This CDR3 has 14 residues. The CDR3 region is CASPRGCLGEKLFF. Here the CDR3 DNA reads TGTGCCAGCCCCAGAGGCTGTTTGGGTGAAAAACTGTTTTTT.

This chain uses TRBV5-4 with TRBJ1-4, with 7 bases that match TRBD1. There are 15 residues in the CDR3. Germline values: CDR1 SGHNT, CDR2 YYREEE (reference sequence). Trimming at V came to 4 bases and at J to 8 bases, leaving 11 bases not matched to a gene. In DNA, the CDR3 is TGTGCCAGCAGCAAAACAGGGGCTTCGAACGAAAAACTGTTTTTT. Translated, it gives CASSKTGASNEKLFF.

This sequence joins TRBV4-2 and TRBJ1-2; D unresolved. V was trimmed by 1 base and J by 0 bases, leaving 6 bases between them. The germline V gene encodes CDR1 LGHNA and CDR2 YNFKEQ. This CDR3 spans 14 amino acids. The CDR3 reads CASSQANPNYGYTF. The CDR3 nucleotides read TGTGCCAGCAGCCAAGCCAACCCTAACTATGGCTACACCTTC.

About this clone: The same CDR3 also results from other DNA sequences found in this sample. The chain carries TRBV4-1 and TRBJ2-2; D gene uncertain. Trimming stripped 0 bases from V and 9 bases from J, with 11 bases between. Germline V gene lookup returns CDR1 MGHRA and CDR2 YSYEKL. This CDR3 contains 14 residues. Here the CDR3 reads CASSQEQLSRELFF. The CDR3 coding sequence is TGCGCCAGCAGCCAAGAACAACTCTCCAGGGAGCTGTTTTTT.

This sequence joins TRBV2 and TRBJ1-1, with D possibly matching TRBD1 (5 bases). V gave up 8 bases and J gave up 3 bases, with 13 bases separating them. The CDR3 is 13 residues long. Germline V gene data show CDR1 as SNHLY and CDR2 as FYNNEI. CDR3 sequence reads: CASEGERDTEAFF. The CDR3 nucleotides are TGTGCCAGCGAAGGGGAAAGGGACACTGAAGCTTTCTTT.

The CDR3 here is CASSELVGGQETQYF. DNA of the CDR3: TGTGCCAGCAGTGAACTGGTGGGGGGACAAGAGACCCAGTACTTC. This chain joins TRBV2 and TRBJ2-5; maybe TRBD2 (6 bases). The CDR3 has 15 amino acids. Trimming took 2 bases from V and 2 from J, leaving 12 bases between them. Germline CDR1 and CDR2: SNHLY and FYNNEI.

This sequence joins TRBV21-1 and TRBJ1-5; the listed D gene, TRBD1, was not tested against the DNA. TRBV21-1 is designated a pseudogene. The CDR3 is made up of 14 amino acids. The CDR3 DNA sequence: TGTGCCAGCAGCAAAGGCAGGGTGGAACAGCCCCAGCATTTT. It encodes CASSKGRVEQPQHF.

This clone was observed a single time. The genes are TRBV6-6 and TRBJ1-1, with a weak D call TRBD1 (5 bases). The CDR3 totals 13 residues. Germline V gene lookup returns CDR1 MNHNY and CDR2 SVGAGI (reference sequence). V was pared by 6 bases and J by 6 bases, with 14 bases between. The CDR3 nucleotides are TGTGCCAGCAGGGACTGGGACGAGGCTGAAGCTTTCTTT. This gives the protein CASRDWDEAEAFF.

The CDR3 bases are TGTGCCAGCAGCTTACGTTTTACAACTAATGAAAAACTGTTTTTT. It codes for CASSLRFTTNEKLFF. This chain links TRBV7-2 with TRBJ1-4; D call uncertain. V lost 2 bases and J 0 bases, leaving 7 bases between the germline ends. CDR3 size: 15 residues. Germline loops: CDR1 SGHTA, CDR2 FQGNSA.

The CDR3 bases are TGTGCCAGCACCCCTGTGGCGGCGGCCTTCCAAGAGACCCAGTACTTC. It specifies CASTPVAAAFQETQYF. The chain has TRBV6-6 and TRBJ2-5; no reliable D call. Germline V gene data show CDR1 as MNHNY and CDR2 as SVGAGI (reference sequence). Trimming took 7 bases from V and 1 from J, leaving 19 bases between them. The length of the CDR3 is 16 residues.

This chain joins TRBV11-2 and TRBJ1-4; D ambiguous. V lost 1 base, J lost 8 bases, and 11 bases lay in between. CDR3 length: 14 residues. Germline assignment: CDR1 SGHAT and CDR2 FQNNGV. The CDR3 spells CASSLVNAGEKLFF. The CDR3 coding sequence is TGTGCCAGCAGCTTAGTAAACGCAGGCGAAAAACTGTTTTTT.

This chain joins TRBV5-1 and TRBJ1-1, with D maybe TRBD1 (6 bases). Germline loops: CDR1 SGHRS, CDR2 YFSETQ. V was pared by 7 bases and J by 7 bases, with 17 bases between. The CDR3 is made up of 13 amino acids. The CDR3 region is CASRTLDSFEAFF. CDR3 sequence (DNA): TGCGCCAGCCGGACGCTGGACAGTTTTGAAGCTTTCTTT.

V and J are TRBV9 and TRBJ2-3; TRBD2 matches at 7 bases. The CDR3 has 14 residues. Germline V gives CDR1 SGDLS, CDR2 YYNGEE. Trimming cost V 0 bases and J 4 bases; bases outside gene matches: 2. CDR3: CASSVVGGADTQYF. DNA for the CDR3: TGTGCCAGCAGCGTAGTGGGGGGGGCAGATACGCAGTATTTT. The full variable domain, in which reference TRBV9 and TRBJ2-3 provide the parts outside the CDR3, is DSGVTQTPKHLITATGQRVTLRCSPRSGDLSVYWYQQSLDQGLQFLIQYYNGEERAKGNILERFSAQQFPDLHSELNLSSLELGDSALYFCASSVVGGADTQYFGPGTRLTVL.